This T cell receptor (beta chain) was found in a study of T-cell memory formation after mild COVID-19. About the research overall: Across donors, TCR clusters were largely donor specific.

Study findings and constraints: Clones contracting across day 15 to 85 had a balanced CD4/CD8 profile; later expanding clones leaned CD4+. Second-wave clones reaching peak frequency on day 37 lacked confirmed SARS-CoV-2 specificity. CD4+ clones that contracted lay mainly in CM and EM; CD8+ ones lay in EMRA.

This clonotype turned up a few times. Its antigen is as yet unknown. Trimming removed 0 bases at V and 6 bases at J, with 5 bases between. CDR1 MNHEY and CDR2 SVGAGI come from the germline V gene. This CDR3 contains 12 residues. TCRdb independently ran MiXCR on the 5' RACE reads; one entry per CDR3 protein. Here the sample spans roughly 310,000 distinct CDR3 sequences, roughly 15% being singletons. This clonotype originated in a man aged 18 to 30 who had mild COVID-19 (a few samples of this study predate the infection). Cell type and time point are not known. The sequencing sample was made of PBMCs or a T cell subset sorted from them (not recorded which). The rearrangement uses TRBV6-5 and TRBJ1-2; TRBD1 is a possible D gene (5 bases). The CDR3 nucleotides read TGTGCCAGCAGTTACTCGGGGGATGGCTACACCTTC. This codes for CASSYSGDGYTF.